Below are 9 T cell receptor beta chains sequenced from a single sample in a study of cytomegalovirus exposure and HLA in healthy donors. In the PCR, 60 Vbeta and 13 Jbeta primers were used. TCRdb's copy holds only in-frame clones and misses some; the assay was immunoSEQ multiplex PCR. The sample has about 220,000 clones, 76% seen once. Specimen: PBMCs. Source of these receptors: a young man in good health and CMV-seronegative.

This chain joins TRBV28 and TRBJ1-1; a weak D match, TRBD1 (5 bases). The germline V and J ends were trimmed by 3 bases and 1 base, with 6 bases remaining between them. Germline V lookup: CDR1 MDHEN, CDR2 SYDVKM. The CDR3 runs to 13 residues. The CDR3 here is CASSFRGNTEAFF. As DNA, the CDR3 is TGTGCCAGCAGTTTTAGGGGGAACACTGAAGCTTTCTTT.

The CDR3 sequence is CASSYSAQPSYNEQFF. CDR3 DNA sequence: TGTGCCAGCAGTTACTCAGCCCAACCATCCTACAATGAGCAGTTCTTC. V is TRBV6-5 and J is TRBJ2-1; D not certain. The ends were cut back, 0 bases at V and 1 base at J, with 10 bases in the middle. The germline V gene encodes CDR1 MNHEY and CDR2 SVGAGI. The length of the CDR3 is 16 residues.

This chain links TRBV4-1 with TRBJ1-5, with 7 nucleotides matching TRBD1. The junction had 11 bases not matched to a gene; V was cut back by 0 bases and J by 6 bases. CDR3 size: 17 residues. CDR1 and CDR2 from the germline V gene are MGHRA and YSYEKL. The CDR3 DNA follows: TGCGCCAGCAGCCAAGACCCGGGACAGTCGCAGGCTCAGCCCCAGCATTTT. It codes for CASSQDPGQSQAQPQHF.

This chain uses TRBV7-2 with TRBJ1-3; tentative D call: TRBD1 (6 bases). The CDR3 loop spans 15 amino acids. Germline V gene lookup returns CDR1 SGHTA and CDR2 FQGNSA. Trimming took 1 base from V and 4 from J, leaving 11 bases between them. CDR3 coding DNA: TGTGCCAGCAGCTTAGAGGGGGGGCGCGGAAACACCATATATTTT. Protein sequence: CASSLEGGRGNTIYF.

This chain joins TRBV6-1 and TRBJ2-1; D is possibly TRBD1 (6 bases). The CDR3 spans 16 residues. Per germline, CDR1 MNHNS and CDR2 SASEGT. V shed 1 base and J shed 4 bases, with 14 bases lying between them. This CDR3 reads CASSEVQGHVYNEQFF. The CDR3 nucleotides read TGTGCCAGCAGTGAAGTGCAGGGGCACGTTTACAATGAGCAGTTCTTC.

The chain carries TRBV2 and TRBJ2-4; 10 bases fit TRBD2. CDR3 size: 14 residues. CDR1 is SNHLY, CDR2 FYNNEI, per germline. The J segment lost 10 bases and the V segment lost 6 bases, leaving 9 bases of the junction unmatched. CDR3 residues: CASRPGLAILIQYF. The CDR3 DNA reads TGTGCCAGCAGACCGGGACTAGCGATTCTAATTCAGTACTTC. The full variable domain, in which reference TRBV2 and TRBJ2-4 provide the parts outside the CDR3, is EPEVTQTPSHQVTQMGQEVILRCVPISNHLYFYWYRQILGQKVEFLVSFYNNEISEKSEIFDDQFSVERPDGSNFTLKIRSTKLEDSAMYFCASRPGLAILIQYFGAGTRLSVL.

The chain combines TRBV2 with TRBJ2-3; 9 nucleotides match TRBD2. With V trimmed by 6 bases and J by 4 bases, 11 bases remained unmatched. There are 16 residues in the CDR3. Germline assignment: CDR1 SNHLY and CDR2 FYNNEI. The CDR3 DNA follows: TGTGCCAGCAGATTGAGACTAGCGGAGGGGGCAGATACGCAGTATTTT. It specifies CASRLRLAEGADTQYF.

The rearrangement uses TRBV6-5 and TRBJ1-2; no clear D. This CDR3 contains 13 residues. Trimming took 4 bases from V and 2 from J, leaving 8 bases between them. The germline CDR1 and CDR2 sequences are MNHEY and SVGAGI. In nucleotides, the CDR3 is TGTGCCAGCAGTTTAACAAGAAACTATGGCTACACCTTC. Protein: CASSLTRNYGYTF.

This clone has only a few counts. A read error may produce the germline difference seen at one junction end. The rearrangement links TRBV7-9 to TRBJ2-2; the D gene is possibly TRBD2 (6 bases). Germline V gene lookup returns CDR1 SEHNR and CDR2 FQNEAQ (reference sequence). The CDR3 runs 16 residues. CDR3 amino acids: CSSSYRGGVNTGELFF. CDR3 DNA: TGTTCCAGCAGCTATAGAGGAGGGGTAAACACCGGGGAGCTGTTTTTT.